This section outlines one T cell receptor (beta chain) sequence together with its context. Its antigen target is currently unknown. Base qualities are not at hand, and no much larger clone is one base apart. TCR CDR3 regions were amplified from genomic DNA by multiplex PCR using the deep immunoSEQ assay. For each cell subset, the extracted genomic DNA was distributed evenly across all wells of several immunoSEQ 96-well plates, and each plate served as one replicate. For sorted subsets, each replicate PCR was loaded with 150 to 250 ng genomic DNA, equivalent to approximately 27,000 T cell genomes. Purified libraries were quantified with a Qubit 3.0 fluorometer, sized on a Bioanalyzer 2100, and re-quantified with the KAPA Library Quantification kit. Every immunoSEQ 96-well plate was sequenced on a dedicated single-read 150-cycle Illumina NextSeq 550 flow cell. On the study's bioinformatics: Because the immunoSEQ output held only junctional sequences and lacked quality scores, the filtering could not match the filtering applied to full-length reads. To assign V/J genes and CDR3, sequences were annotated using PyIR, a Python wrapper for IgBLAST v1.9, with IMGT germline references. Reads were filtered out if the reads had weak V/J assignments (E-value above 1e-6), no CDR3, stop codons, out-of-frame junctions, or ambiguous translated residues. V3J clonotypes were defined by identical inferred V gene, J gene, and CDR3 amino acid sequence. Percentage overlap between repertoires was calculated by dividing the number of shared unique clonotypes by the size of the smaller repertoire. Richness of each repertoire was evaluated using RTK rarefaction, the Chao1 estimator, and Recon v2.1 estimates of unobserved clonotypes. OLGA was used to compute generation probabilities for all TCRbeta clonotypes that the gDNA method yielded from a handful of donors. TCRdb took over this immuneACCESS table, retaining in-frame rearrangements with V and J assigned. Such tables are incomplete; in checked studies, under half of the missing clones stem from an unresolved V gene, and the remainder is unexplained. D and trimming come from the DNA, and the V and J calls and clone size come from that table. The sample table lists millions of clones, 93% of them with a count of one. The top ten clonotypes cover under 0.45% of the sample.

For this chain, trimming is 0 bases at the V end and 7 bases at the J end, and the number of junction bases without a gene match is 2. Taken from the germline V gene, the CDR1 and CDR2 loops are SGHRS and YFSETQ. CDR3 length: 16 amino acids, cysteine to phenylalanine. The read is trimmed to its CDR3 DNA, 48 bases read in frame from base 1. The donors were healthy, HIV-negative adults who had no recently reported acute infections or vaccinations. Every donor was a Caucasian adult residing in Nashville, Tennessee, USA. CD4+ T cells were enriched by magnetic negative selection; naive cells were then positively selected on CD45RA, and the negative fraction formed the memory subset. Blood was obtained by leukapheresis, after which PBMCs were separated by Ficoll-Histopaque density gradient centrifugation and cryopreserved in liquid nitrogen vapor phase. Purity and quantity of every magnetically sorted T cell population were checked by analytical flow cytometry. Each sorted fraction had its genomic DNA isolated and then quantified by UV absorbance on a Nanodrop 2000c.

This sample is drawn from a study of shared clonotypes between healthy human individuals (TCRdb year 2020). Study-level background: The cohort comprised a couple of women and a few men aged 18 to 49 years. Per donor, three plates each were used for CD4 naive and CD4 memory, two for CD8 naive, and one for CD8 memory. To estimate repertoire size and how much clonotypes are shared between individuals, the study performed deep sequencing of blood TCR repertoires from five healthy adults. Libraries were prepared and TCR repertoires were sequenced by different laboratories using diverse techniques, in order to increase sequencing depth and limit assay-specific biases. Between about 0.9 and 9 billion PBMCs per donor were obtained by leukapheresis.

The paper's findings and limits, for the study overall: Because the study included a small number of donors, the genetic and exposure-history diversity represented was limited. Clonotypes shared by all four sorted-subset donors showed higher generation probabilities than non-shared clonotypes. Only blood was sampled, and tissue TCR repertoires likely differ from those in blood. Pairwise subsampling led to the expectation that sequencing depth would affect the degree of clonotype sharing among donors. About 5% of naive CD4, 3.5% of naive CD8, approximately 2% of memory CD4, and roughly 0.4% of memory CD8 clonotypes were shared across a few donors. Rarefaction of sorted-subset datasets indicated incomplete sequencing despite the large sequencing depth. Larger estimated clonotype richness was generally found for naive subsets than for memory subsets.

The sequenced sample was naive CD4+ T cells from PBMCs. Explained via the paper, the cell subset or site label denotes: CD45RA+ positively selected. The sequence links TRBV5-1 to TRBJ2-1; 15 central bases correspond to TRBD2. The sequence was collected from a young man in good health. Some clones in this sample may be carry-over from other donors' samples. The base sequence is TGCGCCAGCAGCTTGGACGGGACTAGCGGGAGGAATGAGCAGTTCTTC. This gives the protein CASSLDGTSGRNEQFF.